This T cell receptor beta chain came from a study of blood T cell repertoires in COVID-19. Study-wide background: Sites in the United States, Italy and Spain provided acute and convalescent COVID-19 samples.

Assay: immunoSEQ multiplex PCR; the TCRdb copy retains only in-frame clones and omits some. The sample carries 250,000 or so clones, roughly 89% recorded once. Trimming cost V 3 bases and J 8 bases; bases outside gene matches: 8. Germline CDR1 and CDR2: DFQATT and SNEGSKA (reference sequence). CDR3 length: 14 amino acids. The source is a woman in her thirties or forties who had recovered from COVID-19. This rearrangement joins TRBV20-1 to TRBJ2-1, with TRBD1 identical over 9 bases. Material for sequencing was peripheral blood. CDR3: CSASIQGASDEQFF. The CDR3 DNA reads as TGCAGTGCTAGTATACAGGGGGCCTCGGATGAGCAGTTCTTC.